This entry lists 27 T cell receptor beta chains sequenced from one sample in a study of CD8+ T cells in alopecia areata (dated by TCRdb to 2017 to 2018). Interpreted using the paper, the time point label stands for: baseline before oral tofacitinib. The library was prepared using the immunoSEQ multiplex PCR assay. To provide template for TCR sequencing, every sample had RNA extracted and reverse transcribed into cDNA. The immuneACCESS repertoire file appears here via TCRdb, limited to in-frame rearrangements. These files lack a portion of the clones; in checked studies, under half of the deficit traces to unresolved V genes, and the cause of the others is not known. This sample holds 110,000 to 150,000 clones; roughly half were observed only once. In total, the top ten clones hold roughly 0.92% of the sample. Specimen: CD4+ T cells sorted from blood, collected at week 0. The receptors shown here come from a human donor with alopecia areata.

The V gene is TRBV30, the J gene TRBJ2-1, with unresolved D. The CDR3 runs 13 residues. V lost 4 bases to trimming and J lost 2 bases, with 9 bases between them. Per the germline V gene, CDR1 is GTSNPN and CDR2 is SVGIG (reference sequence). The CDR3 DNA is TGTGCCTGGATCGAAGGGCCCTACAATGAGCAGTTCTTC. This gives the protein CAWIEGPYNEQFF.

This clone was observed a few times. V is TRBV29-1 and J is TRBJ2-7, with D unclear. Looked up from germline, CDR1 is SQVTM and CDR2 is ANQGSEA. The CDR3 loop spans 15 amino acids. V gave up 6 bases and J gave up 0 bases, with 18 bases separating them. CDR3 protein: CSVAPDGRSSYEQYF. The CDR3 region has the DNA TGCAGCGTCGCCCCGGACGGCAGGAGCTCCTACGAGCAGTACTTC.

The rearrangement links TRBV19 to TRBJ2-7, with 8 nucleotides matching TRBD2. This CDR3 comprises 14 residues. V was pared by 2 bases and J by 7 bases, with 7 bases of the junction left unmatched. Looked up from germline, CDR1 is LNHDA and CDR2 is SQIVND (reference sequence). The CDR3 region is CASSISGLEKEQYF. The CDR3 nucleotides read TGTGCCAGTAGTATATCGGGACTAGAGAAGGAGCAGTACTTC.

This clone was seen a handful of times. The chain employs TRBV10-3 and TRBJ2-7; 11 nucleotides match TRBD1. The CDR3 length is 15 residues. CDR1 and CDR2 from the germline V gene are ENHRY and SYGVKD. The ends lost 2 bases at V and 3 bases at J; junction bases unmatched: 3. In nucleotides, the CDR3 is TGTGCCATCAGTGAGCCAGGGACAGGGGGCTACGAGCAGTACTTC. Protein: CAISEPGTGGYEQYF.

Here the CDR3 reads CATAGTGGTEAFF. CDR3 DNA: TGTGCCACCGCCGGGACAGGGGGCACTGAAGCTTTCTTT. This chain uses TRBV27 with TRBJ1-1, with 11 bases that match TRBD1. This CDR3 has 13 amino acids. J was trimmed by 4 bases and V by 10 bases; bases with no gene match: 5. The germline V gene encodes CDR1 MNHEY and CDR2 SMNVEV (reference sequence).

This clone was counted a few times. The V and J genes are TRBV4-3 and TRBJ2-5; D may match TRBD1 or TRBD2 (5 bases each). Deletions cut 0 bases from V and 2 bases from J, with 10 bases between. The CDR3 contains 15 residues. Germline V CDR1 and CDR2: LGHNA, YSLEER. CDR3 amino acids: CASSQEGVLQETQYF. CDR3 sequence (DNA): TGCGCCAGCAGCCAAGAGGGGGTACTACAAGAGACCCAGTACTTC.

This sequence joins TRBV30 and TRBJ1-1, with D possibly TRBD1 on 6 matching bases. With 3 bases removed from V and 6 bases from J, the gap between germline ends came to 14 bases. CDR1 is GTSNPN, CDR2 SVGIG, per germline (reference sequence). The CDR3 consists of 13 residues. CDR3 residues: CAWRISGASEAFF. In nucleotides, the CDR3 is TGTGCCTGGAGGATTTCAGGGGCCTCTGAAGCTTTCTTT.

J is TRBJ2-2 and V is TRBV30; D not certain. The length of the CDR3 is 14 residues. V was cut by 0 bases and J by 3 bases, with 8 bases left in between. Germline CDR1 and CDR2: GTSNPN and SVGIG (reference sequence). The CDR3 loop is CAWSVGQDTGELFF. The DNA of the CDR3 is TGTGCCTGGAGTGTAGGCCAGGACACCGGGGAGCTGTTTTTT. Variable domain in full (rest from reference TRBV30 and TRBJ2-2): SQTIHQWPATLVQPVGSPLSLECTVEGTSNPNLYWYRQAAGRGLQLLFYSVGIGQISSEVPQNLSASRPQDRQFILSSKKLLLSDSGFYLCAWSVGQDTGELFFGEGSRLTVL.

The chain joins TRBV6-5 to TRBJ1-4; 7 nucleotides align to TRBD1. This CDR3 comprises 14 residues. V shed 7 bases and J 8 bases; nucleotides not matched to a gene: 10. Germline CDR1 reads MNHEY; CDR2 reads SVGAGI. The CDR3: CASTATGLEEKLFF. The CDR3 DNA is TGTGCCAGCACCGCGACAGGGCTGGAGGAAAAACTGTTTTTT.

This chain connects TRBV29-1 to TRBJ1-3; the D gene is possibly TRBD1 (6 bases). CDR1 and CDR2 (germline): SQVTM, ANQGSEA. This CDR3 has 15 amino acids. V was pared by 6 bases and J by 0 bases, with 15 bases between. CDR3 sequence (DNA): TGCAGCGTGAGGGGGGACAAGAGCTCTGGAAACACCATATATTTT. Protein: CSVRGDKSSGNTIYF. The entire variable domain, with the rest obtained from reference TRBV29-1 and TRBJ1-3, is as follows: SAVISQKPSRDICQRGTSLTIQCQVDSQVTMMFWYRQQPGQSLTLIATANQGSEATYESGFVIDKFPISRPNLTFSTLTVSNMSPEDSSIYLCSVRGDKSSGNTIYFGEGSWLTVV.

This chain joins TRBV29-1 and TRBJ2-7; the match to TRBD1 covers 8 bases. The CDR3 is 12 residues long. J was trimmed by 3 bases and V by 3 bases; bases with no gene match: 1. CDR1 and CDR2 from the germline V gene are SQVTM and ANQGSEA. The CDR3: CSVDGQGYEQYF. CDR3 nucleotides: TGCAGCGTTGATGGACAGGGCTACGAGCAGTACTTC.

This clone was counted between two and nine times. This chain uses TRBV19 with TRBJ2-1; TRBD2 matches 8 bases. V shed 5 bases, J shed 9 bases, and the junction held 15 bases outside the gene matches. The CDR3 sequence is 16 residues long. The V gene's germline CDR1 is LNHDA and CDR2 SQIVND (reference sequence). The CDR3 sequence is CASSFVASGRVIEQFF. In nucleotides, the CDR3 is TGTGCCAGTAGTTTCGTGGCTAGCGGGCGGGTCATTGAGCAGTTCTTC.

The chain couples TRBV25-1 to TRBJ2-1; a possible D gene is TRBD2 (5 bases). The CDR3 is 12 amino acids. CDR1 MGHDK and CDR2 SYGVNS come from the germline V gene. V was clipped by 7 bases and J by 10 bases, with 14 bases between them. The CDR3, as DNA: TGTGCCAGCACCAGGAGGCAAGGCGAGCAGTTCTTC. Translating it yields CASTRRQGEQFF.

The chain combines TRBV2 with TRBJ1-2; D might be TRBD1 (5 bases). Germline V gives CDR1 SNHLY, CDR2 FYNNEI. The V gene lost 2 bases and the J gene lost 8 bases, with 18 bases spanning the gap. The CDR3 is made up of 15 amino acids. In DNA form, the CDR3 reads TGTGCCAGCAGTGAAAGCAAGCCGGGGCATCGGGGCTACACCTTC. Its translation: CASSESKPGHRGYTF.

This clone was observed a handful of times. The chain joins TRBV4-3 to TRBJ1-5, with TRBD1 identical over 9 bases. CDR1 and CDR2 (germline): LGHNA, YSLEER. J lost 6 bases, V lost 1 base, and 1 base had no gene match. This CDR3 has 14 residues. CDR3 residues: CASSQATGGQPQHF. In nucleotides, the CDR3 is TGCGCCAGCAGCCAAGCGACAGGGGGTCAGCCCCAGCATTTT.

The chain combines TRBV7-9 with TRBJ2-1; TRBD1 aligns across 8 bases. The germline V gene encodes CDR1 SEHNR and CDR2 FQNEAQ (reference sequence). The trim removed 5 bases at V and 5 bases at J, leaving 11 bases unmatched. CDR3 length: 16 amino acids. CDR3 nucleotides: TGTGCCAGCAGCCCACAACCGGGACAGGCCCACAATGAGCAGTTCTTC. It yields the protein CASSPQPGQAHNEQFF.

The chain combines TRBV6-5 with TRBJ2-2; no definite D call. Per the germline V gene, CDR1 is MNHEY and CDR2 is SVGAGI. Trimming shortened V by 0 bases and J by 5 bases, and 13 bases separated the two germline ends. The CDR3 contains 16 residues. In DNA, the CDR3 is TGTGCCAGCAGTTACTCGTTATCCCTTAGGACCGGGGAGCTGTTTTTT. It codes for CASSYSLSLRTGELFF.

In this sample, this clone turned up once. The rearrangement uses TRBV30 and TRBJ1-2, with TRBD1 matching 10 bases. Losses at the gene ends were 2 bases for V and 3 bases for J; bases not matched to a gene: 6. This CDR3 is built from 15 residues. CDR1 and CDR2 from the germline V gene are GTSNPN and SVGIG (reference sequence). CDR3 residues: CAWSYGTGVDYGYTF. The CDR3 DNA is TGTGCCTGGAGTTATGGGACAGGGGTGGACTATGGCTACACCTTC.

V gene TRBV6-5 combines with J gene TRBJ1-2, with D tentatively TRBD1 (6 bases). The CDR3 spans 14 residues. The germline CDR1 and CDR2 sequences are MNHEY and SVGAGI. Trimming removed 2 bases from V and 3 bases from J, with 10 bases in between. CDR3 amino acids: CASSYGGVDYGYTF. The CDR3 bases are TGTGCCAGCAGTTACGGGGGCGTGGACTATGGCTACACCTTC.

This clone was seen a single time. The CDR3 is CSGLDGTVFTDTQYF. CDR3 DNA: TGCAGCGGATTAGACGGGACAGTCTTCACAGATACGCAGTATTTT. This sequence joins TRBV29-1 and TRBJ2-3, with 7 positions matching TRBD1. The CDR3 is 15 residues long. V lost 7 bases, J lost 2 bases, and 12 bases stayed unmatched. The germline V gene encodes CDR1 SQVTM and CDR2 ANQGSEA.

V usage is TRBV20-1 and J usage is TRBJ1-1; D is undetermined. Germline-derived CDR1 and CDR2 are DFQATT and SNEGSKA (reference sequence). The CDR3 has 11 residues. Trimming stripped 6 bases from V and 8 bases from J, with 13 bases between. CDR3 nucleotide sequence: TGCAGTGCCGATCAGACACCCGAAGCTTTCTTT. As protein: CSADQTPEAFF.

The chain links TRBV7-3 to TRBJ2-3, with D maybe TRBD2 (6 bases). V lost 1 base to trimming and J lost 4 bases, with 12 bases between them. The length of the CDR3 is 15 residues. Germline V CDR1 and CDR2: SGHTA, FQGTGA. The CDR3 DNA reads as TGTGCCAGCAGCTTAAAAACGGGAGCCTCAGATACGCAGTATTTT. It yields the protein CASSLKTGASDTQYF.

This clone has just one count. The chain employs TRBV30 and TRBJ2-1; weak D call: TRBD1 (6 bases). The CDR3 spans 12 residues. From germline, CDR1 is GTSNPN and CDR2 SVGIG (reference sequence). V dropped 5 bases and J dropped 9 bases, with 14 bases sitting between them. CDR3 sequence (DNA): TGTGCCTGGGGACCAGGGGCGGGTGAGCAGTTCTTC. Protein product: CAWGPGAGEQFF.

J is TRBJ2-7 and V is TRBV6-5; D might be TRBD2 (5 bases). Deletions cut 3 bases from V and 0 bases from J, with 9 bases between. This CDR3 comprises 14 residues. Germline V CDR1 and CDR2: MNHEY, SVGAGI. For the CDR3, the DNA is TGTGCCAGCAGTTATACGGGAAACTCCTACGAGCAGTACTTC. It translates to CASSYTGNSYEQYF.

This clone was observed a handful of times. This chain uses TRBV7-2 with TRBJ2-7; weak D call: TRBD1 (6 bases). Germline CDR1 reads SGHTA; CDR2 reads FQGNSA. The CDR3 covers 14 residues. V lost 4 bases to trimming and J lost 3 bases, with 13 bases between them. The CDR3 DNA is TGTGCCAGCAGCTCCTCGACAGGCGGCTACGAGCAGTACTTC. Amino acids: CASSSSTGGYEQYF.

This chain uses TRBV7-8 with TRBJ1-4; 7 positions match TRBD1. Losses at the gene ends were 4 bases for V and 0 bases for J; bases not matched to a gene: 5. Germline assignment: CDR1 SGHVS and CDR2 FQNEAQ. CDR3 length equals 16 residues. CDR3 nucleotide sequence: TGTGCCAGCAGCTCTACCGGGACAGCAACTAATGAAAAACTGTTTTTT. It specifies CASSSTGTATNEKLFF.

The V and J genes are TRBV5-1 and TRBJ2-7; a possible D gene is TRBD2 (6 bases). Deletions cut 0 bases from V and 2 bases from J, with 18 bases between. Germline loops: CDR1 SGHRS, CDR2 YFSETQ. The CDR3 runs 17 residues. The CDR3 region has the DNA TGCGCCAGCAGCTTGGATACGGGAGCCCACTTCGCCTACGAGCAGTACTTC. The encoded protein is CASSLDTGAHFAYEQYF.